This T cell receptor (beta chain) appears in the sequencing data of a study of cytomegalovirus exposure and HLA in healthy donors. This PCR relied on a set of 60 Vbeta primers and 13 Jbeta primers. The repertoire was sequenced with immunoSEQ multiplex PCR; TCRdb's copy has only in-frame clones and lacks some. The sample data list tens of thousands of clones. Sequencing was carried out using PBMCs. The receptor's source is a man aged 50-59 years in good health and CMV-seronegative.

CDR3 DNA sequence: TGTGCCTGGAGTGTACTGGCAGGGGGTGGCTACACCTTC. Translated: CAWSVLAGGGYTF. V gene TRBV30 combines with J gene TRBJ1-2, with 7 bases lining up with TRBD1. This CDR3 contains 13 residues. Looked up from germline, CDR1 is GTSNPN and CDR2 is SVGIG (reference sequence). The V gene end was trimmed by 0 bases and the J gene end by 7 bases; junction bases not matched to a gene: 5.